This TCR beta chain was sequenced during a study of blood T cell repertoires in COVID-19. Looking at the study overall: Acute-phase and convalescent COVID-19 samples originated in the United States, Italy and Spain. The cDNA or gDNA used as material had been derived from T cells, B-cell-depleted T cells, or PBMCs.

From germline, CDR1 is MNHEY and CDR2 SVGAGI. The V and J ends lost 5 bases and 8 bases, in that order; junction bases with no gene match: 4. The CDR3 runs 14 residues. Original data processing: Amplifying reference gene primers gave estimates of nucleated cell counts. Profiling relied on immunoSEQ multiplex PCR, and the TCRdb table lists in-frame clones only, not all of them. V, J and clone size derive from that table, while D and trimming were established from the DNA sequence. The table includes about 60,000 clones, around 90% detected once. This clonotype was sampled from a human donor in a cohort sampled during active COVID-19. Sequencing was performed on peripheral blood. This chain links TRBV6-5 with TRBJ1-6; 9 bases align to TRBD1. The CDR3 nucleotides are TGTGCCAGCAGTAAGGGACAGGGTTATTCACCCCTCCACTTT. The encoded protein is CASSKGQGYSPLHF.